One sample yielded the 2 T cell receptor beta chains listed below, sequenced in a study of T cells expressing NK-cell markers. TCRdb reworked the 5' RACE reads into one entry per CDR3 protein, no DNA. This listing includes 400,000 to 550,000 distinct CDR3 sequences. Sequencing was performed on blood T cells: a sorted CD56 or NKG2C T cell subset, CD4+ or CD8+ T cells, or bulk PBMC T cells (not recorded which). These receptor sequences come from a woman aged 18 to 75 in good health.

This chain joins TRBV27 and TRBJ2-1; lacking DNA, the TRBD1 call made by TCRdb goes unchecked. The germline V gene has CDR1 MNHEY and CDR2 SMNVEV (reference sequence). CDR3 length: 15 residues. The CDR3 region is CASSARQGARDEQFF.

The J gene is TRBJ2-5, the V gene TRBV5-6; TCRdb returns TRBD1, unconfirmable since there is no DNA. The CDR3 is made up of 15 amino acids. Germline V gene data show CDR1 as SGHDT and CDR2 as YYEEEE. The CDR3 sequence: CASSSSLAGWETQYF.